This TCR beta chain was sequenced in a study of identical twins (dated by TCRdb to the mid-2010s). Background for the entire study: To test whether fetal clonotypes persist, the study used deep sequencing on TCR alpha and beta repertoires from monozygotic twins, unrelated adults of various ages, and cord blood. To rule out contamination, the twin experiments were replicated at different times with different library preparation protocols. Summary of the overall study and its limitations: Zero-insertion analyses could be partly confounded by invariant T cells such as MAIT and iNKT, though diverse VJ usage argued against such confounding for most clonotypes. In beta out-of-frame sequences, excess twin sharing was weaker, because having fewer shared sequences lowered the signal-to-noise ratio. Compared with coincidental sharing between unrelated individuals, an excess of low generation-probability sequences was observed among out-of-frame TCR alpha sequences shared between twins. Because the same donors could not be followed over many years, the conclusions depended on cross-sectional statistical analysis. Fewer insertions were carried by abundant cord blood beta clonotypes, a similar but weaker trend appeared in young adult naive repertoires, and no such trend appeared in memory repertoires. In monozygotic twins, out-of-frame TCR alpha sharing was systematically underestimated by recombination models, although the models agreed with sharing between unrelated individuals.

Only healthy Caucasian donors were included. Three pairs of female monozygotic twins, all aged 18 to 29 years, were included in the twin cohort. Peripheral blood mononuclear cells were the source from which RNA for the TCR libraries was isolated. This clonotype turned up a few times. The antigen this receptor binds is unknown. Base qualities are not recorded, but no much larger clone differs from it by a single base. Receptor libraries were prepared by 5' RACE. Sequencing was carried out with an Illumina HiSeq 2000. Template switching added a universal primer binding site, and the final cDNA carried a unique molecular identifier that allowed TCR cDNA molecules to be counted accurately. Specific primers in the conserved constant-segment region were used to synthesize first-strand cDNA for the TCR alpha and beta chains. To control for contamination, every cDNA library carried two barcodes: a SMART-Mk sample barcode plus Illumina barcodes. TruSeq adapter sequences along with Illumina sample barcodes were introduced in two successive PCR steps. The Illumina HiSeq platform was used with custom primers to sequence TCR alpha and beta cDNA libraries. The study's own analysis went as follows. MiGEC processed the raw reads to extract unique molecular identifiers, while MiXCR was used to determine the CDR3 positions. For each individual, recombination models were inferred using an EM algorithm with the repgenHMM and IGoR tools. The tcR package in R was used for shared clonotype analysis, with sharing normalized by the product of cloneset sizes. Out-of-frame nonproductive sequences were analyzed to study raw recombination free of thymic and clonal selection effects. The public reads were reprocessed in TCRdb via fastp at Q25 and MiXCR, keeping in-frame beta chains. Rows with one shared CDR3 protein collapse into an entry with the most common genes and DNA. TCRdb's processing, not the study's, gives the V and J calls here. This sample lists 550,000 to 800,000 distinct CDR3 sequences; about 7.6% were detected once. The ten largest clones capture approximately 1.5% of the sample.

The same specimen was also included in a second study, on yellow fever vaccine responses in identical twins. The second publication reports: According to the authors, in identical twins the way T cells responded to vaccination appeared partly convergent and partly personalized. In the study, vaccine-responding T cell clones were precisely tracked in identical twins.

Sequenced input: PBMCs. This receptor was identified in a woman aged 18-29 years in good health.

At the DNA level, the sequence is TGTGCCAGCAGGCAACGGGGGGTCCTCTACGAGCAGTACTTC. Its protein product is CASRQRGVLYEQYF. The rearranged chain carries TRBV27 and TRBJ2-7, with TRBD2 matching 7 junction bases. CDR1 and CDR2, looked up from the germline V gene (reference sequence), are MNHEY and SMNVEV. From the cysteine through the phenylalanine, the CDR3 covers 14 amino acids. Solely the CDR3 DNA is kept, with 42 bases framed from the first base. Trimming takes 6 bases off V and 3 bases off J; junction bases not matched to a gene: 8.